This T cell receptor beta chain is from a study of Graves' ophthalmopathy and Graves' hyperthyroidism. As for the study in general: Peripheral blood sampling preceded any treatment and occurred at initial diagnosis. The study, taken as a whole, reports: Among thyroid clonotypes expanded above 0.001 frequency, most also appeared in blood.

Between the trimmed V and J ends, which lost 1 base and 4 bases, there was a span of 10 bases. The CDR3 extends over 14 amino acids. Germline V gene data show CDR1 as SGHTA and CDR2 as FQGNSA. Amplified material comprised TCR beta CDR3 regions derived from RNA transcripts. The first round was an RT-PCR with HTBI primers, and the second round was a multiplex PCR. One entry per CDR3 protein results from TCRdb running MiXCR on the multiplex PCR reads. The data hold about 400,000 distinct CDR3 sequences, with approximately 20% observed a single time. This clonotype was seen ten or more times. Its cognate antigen is unknown. If patients had other autoimmune diseases, uncontrolled infections, pregnancy or lactation, they were excluded. Reliance was placed on clinical symptoms, serum thyroxine, TRAb, thyroid ultrasound and orbital computed tomography for diagnosis.

V and J are TRBV7-2 and TRBJ1-1; D perhaps matches TRBD1 (6 bases). The sequencing sample was made of peripheral blood. The clonotype comes from a woman under 30 with Graves' ophthalmopathy. The CDR3 nucleotides read TGTGCCAGCAGCTTAGATACAGGGCCCACTGAAGCTTTCTTT. Protein product: CASSLDTGPTEAFF.